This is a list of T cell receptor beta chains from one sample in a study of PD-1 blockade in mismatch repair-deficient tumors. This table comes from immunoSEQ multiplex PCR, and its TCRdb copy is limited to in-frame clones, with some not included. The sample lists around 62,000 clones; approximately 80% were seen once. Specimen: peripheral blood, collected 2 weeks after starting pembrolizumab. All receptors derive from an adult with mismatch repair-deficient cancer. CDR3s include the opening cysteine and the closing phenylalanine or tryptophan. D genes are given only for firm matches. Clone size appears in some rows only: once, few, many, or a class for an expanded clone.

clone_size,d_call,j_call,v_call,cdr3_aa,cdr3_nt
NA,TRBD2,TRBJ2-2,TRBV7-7,CASAISGMTAGELFF,TGTGCTAGCGCGATTAGCGGGATGACGGCCGGGGAGCTGTTTTTT
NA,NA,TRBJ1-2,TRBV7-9,CASSRGQNYGYTF,TGTGCCAGCAGCCGCGGACAGAACTATGGCTACACCTTC
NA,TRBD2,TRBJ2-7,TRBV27,CASSPRAGGGYEQYF,TGTGCCAGCAGTCCTCGGGCGGGAGGAGGATACGAGCAGTACTTC
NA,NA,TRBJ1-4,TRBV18,CASSSELYEKLFF,TGTGCCAGCTCATCCGAGCTTTATGAAAAACTGTTTTTT
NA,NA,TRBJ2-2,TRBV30,CAWSVQGARGELFF,TGTGCCTGGAGTGTACAAGGGGCCCGGGGGGAGCTGTTTTTT
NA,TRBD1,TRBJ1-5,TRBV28,CASRAGQGGGQPQHF,TGTGCCAGCAGAGCCGGACAGGGAGGGGGTCAGCCCCAGCATTTT
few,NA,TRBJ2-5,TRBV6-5,CASSSIAERGETQYF,TGTGCCAGCAGTTCCATAGCGGAAAGAGGGGAGACCCAGTACTTC
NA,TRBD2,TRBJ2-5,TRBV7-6,CASSPRLAQETQYF,TGTGCCAGCAGCCCCCGACTAGCTCAAGAGACCCAGTACTTC
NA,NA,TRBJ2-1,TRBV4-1,CASSQEGGTSSWNEQFF,TGCGCCAGCAGCCAAGAGGGGGGAACTAGCAGTTGGAATGAGCAGTTCTTC
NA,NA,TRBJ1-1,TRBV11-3,CASSSYVNTEAFF,TGTGCCAGCAGCTCGTACGTGAACACTGAAGCTTTCTTT
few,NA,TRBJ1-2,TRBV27,CASSSTGLGGYTF,TGTGCCAGCAGTTCAACAGGGTTGGGCGGCTACACCTTC
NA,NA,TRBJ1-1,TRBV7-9,CASSPSDGTGLRAFF,TGTGCCAGCAGCCCTTCGGATGGCACAGGGCTGCGAGCTTTCTTT
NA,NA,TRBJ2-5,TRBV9,CASSVAEETQYF,TGTGCCAGCAGCGTAGCCGAAGAGACCCAGTACTTC
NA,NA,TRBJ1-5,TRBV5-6,CASSRRGVSNQPQHF,TGTGCCAGCAGTCGACGGGGGGTGAGCAATCAGCCCCAGCATTTT
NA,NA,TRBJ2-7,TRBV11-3,CASSLAGDSPYEQYF,TGTGCCAGCAGCTTAGCGGGGGACAGCCCCTACGAGCAGTACTTC
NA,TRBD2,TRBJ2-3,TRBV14,CASSDTGGSTDTQYF,TGTGCCAGCAGCGACACGGGGGGGAGCACAGATACGCAGTATTTT
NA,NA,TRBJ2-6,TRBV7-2,CASSLARGVGANVLTF,TGTGCCAGCAGCTTAGCGCGGGGTGTCGGGGCCAACGTCCTGACTTTC
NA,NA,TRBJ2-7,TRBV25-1,CASSERGRDEQYF,TGTGCCAGCAGTGAAAGGGGGAGGGACGAGCAGTACTTC
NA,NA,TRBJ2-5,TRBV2,CASSVAREQETQYF,TGTGCCAGCAGTGTGGCGAGGGAGCAAGAGACCCAGTACTTC
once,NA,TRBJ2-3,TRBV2,CASKGTGDTDTQYF,TGTGCCAGCAAGGGAACTGGAGACACAGATACGCAGTATTTT
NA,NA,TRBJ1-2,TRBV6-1,CASSEVAQGVGGYTF,TGTGCCAGCAGCGAGGTCGCACAGGGTGTCGGTGGCTACACCTTC
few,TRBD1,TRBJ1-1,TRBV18,CASSPGTVNTEAFF,TGTGCCAGCTCACCAGGGACAGTTAACACTGAAGCTTTCTTT
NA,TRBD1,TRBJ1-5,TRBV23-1,CASSQAHRQGEVGNQPQHF,TGCGCCAGCAGTCAAGCTCACCGTCAGGGGGAGGTGGGCAATCAGCCCCAGCATTTT
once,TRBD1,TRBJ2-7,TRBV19,CATGTVESYEQYF,TGTGCCACCGGGACAGTAGAAAGCTACGAGCAGTACTTC
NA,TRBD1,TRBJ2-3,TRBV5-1,CASSLVGQGPDTQYF,TGCGCCAGCAGCTTGGTGGGACAGGGTCCAGATACGCAGTATTTT
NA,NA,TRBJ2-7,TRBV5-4,CASSLARPGSDEQYF,TGTGCCAGCAGCTTGGCTCGCCCAGGGAGCGACGAGCAGTACTTC
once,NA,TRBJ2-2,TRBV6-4,CASSDFHGQNTGELFF,TGTGCCAGCAGTGATTTTCACGGGCAGAACACCGGGGAGCTGTTTTTT
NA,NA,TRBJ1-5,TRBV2,CAGRRGSDNQPQHF,TGTGCCGGTAGGAGGGGATCTGACAATCAGCCCCAGCATTTT
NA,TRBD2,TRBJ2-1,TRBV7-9,CASSSQTSGRAGKQFF,TGTGCCAGCAGCTCCCAGACTAGCGGGAGGGCAGGAAAGCAGTTCTTC
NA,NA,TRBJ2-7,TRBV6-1,CASTSEGEQYF,TGTGCCAGCACATCCGAGGGCGAGCAGTACTTC
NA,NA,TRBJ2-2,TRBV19,CASSIGGDLEELFF,TGTGCCAGTAGTATAGGCGGGGATTTGGAGGAGCTGTTTTTT
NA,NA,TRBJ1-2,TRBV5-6,CASSHPGTGGGYTF,TGTGCCAGCAGCCATCCTGGGACGGGCGGTGGCTACACCTTC
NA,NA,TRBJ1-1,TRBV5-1,CASSLVARTQGTEAFF,TGCGCCAGCAGCTTGGTCGCCAGGACGCAGGGCACTGAAGCTTTCTTT
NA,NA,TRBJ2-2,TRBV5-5,CASSLGGMNTGELFF,TGTGCCAGCAGCTTGGGGGGCATGAACACCGGGGAGCTGTTTTTT
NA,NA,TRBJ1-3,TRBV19,CASSTLSSGNTIYF,TGTGCCAGTAGTACCCTGAGCTCTGGAAACACCATATATTTT
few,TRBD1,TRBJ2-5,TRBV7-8,CASSATGGSQETQYF,TGTGCCAGCAGCGCCACAGGGGGCTCACAAGAGACCCAGTACTTC
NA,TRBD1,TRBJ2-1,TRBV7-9,CASSLKQGVFDEQFF,TGTGCCAGCAGCTTAAAACAGGGGGTTTTCGATGAGCAGTTCTTC
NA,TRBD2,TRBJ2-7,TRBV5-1,CASSSTSGTYSYEQYF,TGCGCCAGCAGCTCGACTAGCGGCACGTATTCCTACGAGCAGTACTTC
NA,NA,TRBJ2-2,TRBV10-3,CAISDPLGTGGELFF,TGTGCCATCAGTGACCCCCTTGGAACTGGCGGGGAGCTGTTTTTT
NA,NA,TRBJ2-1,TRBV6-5,CASTGDYYNEQFF,TGTGCCAGCACAGGGGACTATTACAATGAGCAGTTCTTC
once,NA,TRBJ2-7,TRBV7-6,CASSGELSSYEQYF,TGTGCCAGCAGCGGGGAGCTCAGCTCCTACGAGCAGTACTTC
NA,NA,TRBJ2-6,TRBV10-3,CATAGLSGANVLTF,TGTGCCACTGCAGGGTTATCTGGGGCCAACGTCCTGACTTTC
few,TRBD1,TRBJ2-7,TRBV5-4,CASSLQGSSYEQYF,TGTGCCAGCAGCTTACAGGGGTCCTCCTACGAGCAGTACTTC
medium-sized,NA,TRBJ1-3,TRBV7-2,CASSLDGSSGNTIYF,TGTGCCAGCAGCTTAGACGGCAGCTCTGGAAACACCATATATTTT
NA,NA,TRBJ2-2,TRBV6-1,CASSERDGGWTGELFF,TGTGCCAGCAGCGAAAGGGATGGGGGCTGGACCGGGGAGCTGTTTTTT
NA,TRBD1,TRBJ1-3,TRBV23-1,CASSRGDRLYSGNTIYF,TGCGCCAGCAGTCGTGGGGACAGGCTTTACTCTGGAAACACCATATATTTT
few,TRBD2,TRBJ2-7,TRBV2,CASKWGGSSYEQYF,TGTGCCAGCAAGTGGGGCGGGAGCTCCTACGAGCAGTACTTC
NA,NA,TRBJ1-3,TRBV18,CASSPRRDLSGNTIYF,TGTGCCAGCTCACCACGGAGAGACCTCTCTGGAAACACCATATATTTT
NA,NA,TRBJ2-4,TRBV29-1,CSVEISGNIQYF,TGCAGCGTTGAAATCAGCGGAAACATTCAGTACTTC
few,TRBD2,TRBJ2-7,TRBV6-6,CASSSAGLEYEQYF,TGTGCCAGCAGTTCCGCGGGACTAGAGTACGAGCAGTACTTC